The T cell receptor beta chain under discussion was sequenced for a study of shared clonotypes between healthy human individuals. Regarding the study as a whole: At large depth, rarefaction still showed sorted-subset sequencing to be incomplete. Naive subsets typically showed greater estimated richness than memory subsets. It was the non-shared clonotypes that had lower generation probabilities than clonotypes shared by all four donors.

The V gene's germline CDR1 is SGHRS and CDR2 YFSETQ. V was clipped by 3 bases and J by 2 bases, with 14 bases between them. The CDR3 is made up of 15 amino acids. As processed by the authors: ImmunoSEQ output held junction-only sequences without quality scores, so filtering differed. The assay was immunoSEQ multiplex PCR, and TCRdb's table has in-frame clones only and misses some. The V and J calls and clone size are taken from that table; D and trimming were inferred from the DNA. The profile covers about 1 million clones, with about 76% appearing a single time and 1.2% to 1.5% taken by the ten largest. Turning to this clone: Antigen specificity is unknown.

The chain has TRBV5-1 and TRBJ2-5; D perhaps matches TRBD2 (6 bases). This clonotype was sampled from a man aged 18 to 35 in good health. Sequencing input: memory CD4+ T cells sorted from blood. Stated subset: CD45RA-negative fraction. The CDR3 sequence is CASSSIGGAQETQYF. CDR3 nucleotide sequence: TGCGCCAGCAGCTCCATAGGCGGGGCGCAAGAGACCCAGTACTTC.